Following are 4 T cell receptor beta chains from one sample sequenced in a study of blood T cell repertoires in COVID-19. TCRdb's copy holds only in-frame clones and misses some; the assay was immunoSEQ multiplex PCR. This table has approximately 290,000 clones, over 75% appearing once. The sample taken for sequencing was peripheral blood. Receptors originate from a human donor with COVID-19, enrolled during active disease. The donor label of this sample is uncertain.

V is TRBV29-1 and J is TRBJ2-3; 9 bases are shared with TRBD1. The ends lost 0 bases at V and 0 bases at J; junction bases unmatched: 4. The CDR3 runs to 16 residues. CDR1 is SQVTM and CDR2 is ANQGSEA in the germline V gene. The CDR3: CSVEDGTGKSTDTQYF. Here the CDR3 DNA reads TGCAGCGTTGAAGACGGGACAGGGAAAAGCACAGATACGCAGTATTTT.

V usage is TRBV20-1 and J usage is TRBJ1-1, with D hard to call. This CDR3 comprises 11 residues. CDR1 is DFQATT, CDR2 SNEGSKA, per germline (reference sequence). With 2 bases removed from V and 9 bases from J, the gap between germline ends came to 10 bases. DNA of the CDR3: TGCAGTGCTAGATGGGCAGAAAAAGCTTTCTTT. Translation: CSARWAEKAFF.

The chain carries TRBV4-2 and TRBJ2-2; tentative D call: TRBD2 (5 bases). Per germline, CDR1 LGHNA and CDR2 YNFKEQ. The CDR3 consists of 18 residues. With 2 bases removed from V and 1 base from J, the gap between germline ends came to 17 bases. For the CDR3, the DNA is TGTGCCAGCAGCCAATTTGGACTGGGTGGGATGAACACCGGGGAGCTGTTTTTT. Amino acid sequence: CASSQFGLGGMNTGELFF.

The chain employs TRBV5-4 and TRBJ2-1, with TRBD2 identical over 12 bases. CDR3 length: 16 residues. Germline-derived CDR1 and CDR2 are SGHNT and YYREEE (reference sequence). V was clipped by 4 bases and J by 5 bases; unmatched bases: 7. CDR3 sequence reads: CASSPVRLAGDNEQFF. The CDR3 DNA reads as TGTGCCAGCAGCCCCGTTAGACTAGCGGGGGACAATGAGCAGTTCTTC.